Following are 3 T cell receptor beta chains from one sample sequenced in a study of cytomegalovirus exposure and HLA in healthy donors. The PCR had 60 Vbeta and 13 Jbeta primers. Clones were read by immunoSEQ multiplex PCR, and TCRdb kept only the in-frame ones, dropping some. Of fewer than 110,000 clones in the sample, around three quarters were seen once. Input material: PBMCs. The receptors here all came from a man in his forties in good health and CMV-seronegative.

The chain employs TRBV10-1 and TRBJ1-6, with 7 bases lining up with TRBD1. The trim removed 6 bases at V and 6 bases at J, leaving 2 bases unmatched. Germline CDR1 and CDR2: WNHNN and SYGVQD (reference sequence). CDR3 length: 13 amino acids. The CDR3 DNA follows: TGCGCCAGCAGCTGGGACAGTAATTCACCCCTCCACTTT. This sequence encodes CASSWDSNSPLHF.

Worth noting for this clone: The junction differs from germline at one of its ends, possibly a read error. The rearrangement joins TRBV7-9 to TRBJ2-7; the D gene is possibly TRBD1 (7 bases). Germline V CDR1 and CDR2: SEHNR, FQNEAQ (reference sequence). The CDR3 runs to 12 residues. The CDR3 DNA reads as TGTTCCAGCAGCTTAGCGACAGGGACTTTGTACTTC. This sequence encodes CSSSLATGTLYF.

This chain links TRBV10-2 with TRBJ1-4, with D unclear. V gave up 8 bases and J gave up 2 bases, with 9 bases separating them. Germline lookup yields CDR1 WSHSY and CDR2 SAAADI. The CDR3 sequence is 13 residues long. The CDR3 coding sequence is TGCGCCAGCTTCGGGAGCACTAATGAAAAACTGTTTTTT. This encodes CASFGSTNEKLFF.